The next 5 T cell receptor beta chains were all read from a single sample in a study of cytotoxic CD8 clonotypes in ibrutinib-treated CLL. Repertoires were generated with immunoSEQ multiplex PCR, while TCRdb's copy carries only in-frame clones and drops some. This repertoire shows some 290,000 clones, approximately 80% found once; its top ten account for approximately 7%. The sequences come from PBMCs, collected before ibrutinib treatment. The receptors stem from a human donor with chronic lymphocytic leukemia.

The chain joins TRBV27 to TRBJ2-3; TRBD2 matches at 9 bases. CDR3 length: 17 residues. Germline V gene lookup returns CDR1 MNHEY and CDR2 SMNVEV (reference sequence). J lost 2 bases, V lost 3 bases, and 9 bases had no gene match. The CDR3, as DNA: TGTGCCAGCAGTTTCCCTTCGACTAGCGGTTCCACAGATACGCAGTATTTT. This codes for CASSFPSTSGSTDTQYF.

This sequence joins TRBV18 and TRBJ1-1, with D perhaps matching TRBD1 (5 bases). The germline gives CDR1 KGHSH, CDR2 LQKENI. Trimming cost V 5 bases and J 1 base, with 14 bases left between them. The CDR3 loop spans 15 amino acids. The CDR3 DNA follows: TGTGCCAGCTCAACCTCGGGACCCACGAACACTGAAGCTTTCTTT. This encodes CASSTSGPTNTEAFF.

The CDR3 sequence is CASSLRLRSEETQYF. DNA of the CDR3: TGTGCCAGCAGCTTACGTCTGCGGAGTGAAGAGACCCAGTACTTC. The chain recombines TRBV7-9 with TRBJ2-5; D unresolved. Germline V gene sequence: CDR1 SEHNR, CDR2 FQNEAQ (reference sequence). V shed 2 bases and J shed 3 bases, with 13 bases lying between them. The CDR3 runs 15 residues. The whole variable domain, filled in from reference TRBV7-9 and TRBJ2-5, reads DTGVSQNPRHKITKRGQNVTFRCDPISEHNRLYWYRQTLGQGPEFLTYFQNEAQLEKSRLLSDRFSAERPKGSFSTLEIQRTEQGDSAMYLCASSLRLRSEETQYFGPGTRLLVL.

The chain carries TRBV6-5 and TRBJ1-2, with a possible D match to TRBD1 (5 bases). Germline CDR1 is MNHEY and CDR2 is SVGAGI. The V gene lost 6 bases and the J gene lost 3 bases, with 11 bases spanning the gap. CDR3 length: 13 amino acids. CDR3 in amino acids: CASSQGTDYGYTF. The DNA of the CDR3 is TGTGCCAGCAGCCAAGGGACGGACTATGGCTACACCTTC.

The chain has TRBV6-1 and TRBJ1-5; possible D gene TRBD1, 6 bases. The length of the CDR3 is 14 residues. The germline CDR1 and CDR2 sequences are MNHNS and SASEGT. Deletions cut 4 bases from V and 6 bases from J, with 13 bases between. The CDR3 DNA sequence: TGTGCCAGCAGTGCTCCAGGGGAGGGTCAGCCCCAGCATTTT. It translates to CASSAPGEGQPQHF.